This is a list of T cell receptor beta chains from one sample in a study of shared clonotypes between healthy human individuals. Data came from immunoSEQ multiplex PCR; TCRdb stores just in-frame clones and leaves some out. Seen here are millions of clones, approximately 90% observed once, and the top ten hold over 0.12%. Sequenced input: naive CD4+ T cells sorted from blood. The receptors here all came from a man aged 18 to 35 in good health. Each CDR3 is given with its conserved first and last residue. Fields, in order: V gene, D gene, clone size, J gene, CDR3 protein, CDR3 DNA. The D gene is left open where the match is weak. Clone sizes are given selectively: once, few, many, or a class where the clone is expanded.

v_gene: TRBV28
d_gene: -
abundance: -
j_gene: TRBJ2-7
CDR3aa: CASSLKGRYYEQYF
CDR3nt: TGTGCCAGCAGTTTGAAAGGCAGGTACTACGAGCAGTACTTC

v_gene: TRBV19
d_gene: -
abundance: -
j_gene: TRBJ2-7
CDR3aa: CASSIGTQGPYEQYF
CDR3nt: TGTGCCAGTAGTATAGGTACCCAGGGGCCCTACGAGCAGTACTTC

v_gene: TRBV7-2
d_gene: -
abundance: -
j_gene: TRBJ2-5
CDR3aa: CASSLRAGTETQYF
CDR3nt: TGTGCCAGCAGCTTAAGAGCAGGGACCGAGACCCAGTACTTC

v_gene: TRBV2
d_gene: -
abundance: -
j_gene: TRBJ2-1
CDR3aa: CASSDSHPMDEQFF
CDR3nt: TGTGCCAGCAGTGATTCCCACCCGATGGATGAGCAGTTCTTC

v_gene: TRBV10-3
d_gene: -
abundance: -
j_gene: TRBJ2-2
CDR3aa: CAIRTTPSGTGELFF
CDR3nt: TGTGCCATCAGGACGACTCCCTCGGGGACCGGGGAGCTGTTTTTT

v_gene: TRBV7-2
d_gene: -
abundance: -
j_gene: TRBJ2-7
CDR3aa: CASSLGALVDEQYF
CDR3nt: TGTGCCAGCAGCTTAGGCGCGTTGGTGGACGAGCAGTACTTC

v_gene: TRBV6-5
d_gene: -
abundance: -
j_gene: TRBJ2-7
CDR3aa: CASRTPGANEQYF
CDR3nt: TGTGCCAGCAGAACCCCGGGGGCCAACGAGCAGTACTTC

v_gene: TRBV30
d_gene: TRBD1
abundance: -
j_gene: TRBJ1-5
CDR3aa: CAWSEQGNQPQHF
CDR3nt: TGTGCCTGGAGTGAACAGGGGAATCAGCCCCAGCATTTT

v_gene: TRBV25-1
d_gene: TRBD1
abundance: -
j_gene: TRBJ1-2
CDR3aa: CASSTIDRGAGYTF
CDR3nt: TGTGCCAGCAGTACCATAGACAGGGGAGCTGGCTACACCTTC

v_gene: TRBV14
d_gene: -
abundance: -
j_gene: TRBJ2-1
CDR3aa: CASSRDVPNEQFF
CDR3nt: TGTGCCAGCAGCCGGGACGTGCCCAATGAGCAGTTCTTC

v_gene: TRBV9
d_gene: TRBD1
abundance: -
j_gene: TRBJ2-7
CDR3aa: CASSVRQGYEQYF
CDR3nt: TGTGCCAGCAGCGTTCGACAGGGCTACGAGCAGTACTTC

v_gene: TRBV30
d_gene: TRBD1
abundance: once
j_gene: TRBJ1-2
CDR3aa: CAWGPPTGTGTYGYTF
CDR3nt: TGTGCCTGGGGCCCACCTACCGGGACAGGGACCTATGGCTACACCTTC

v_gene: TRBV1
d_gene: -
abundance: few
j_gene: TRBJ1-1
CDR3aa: CTSSIRVTEAFF
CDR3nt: TGCACCAGCAGTATAAGGGTCACTGAAGCTTTCTTT

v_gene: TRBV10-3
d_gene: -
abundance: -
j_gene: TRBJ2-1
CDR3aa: CAISGNRVYNEQFF
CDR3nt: TGTGCCATCAGTGGAAACAGGGTCTACAATGAGCAGTTCTTC

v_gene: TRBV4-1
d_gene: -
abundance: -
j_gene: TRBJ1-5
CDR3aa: CASSQASLLGDTFNQPQHF
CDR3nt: TGCGCCAGCAGCCAAGCCAGTCTCTTAGGGGACACGTTTAATCAGCCCCAGCATTTT

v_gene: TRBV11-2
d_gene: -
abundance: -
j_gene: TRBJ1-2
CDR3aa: CASSLSSAAVYGYTF
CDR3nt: TGTGCCAGCAGCTTAAGCTCCGCTGCAGTCTATGGCTACACCTTC

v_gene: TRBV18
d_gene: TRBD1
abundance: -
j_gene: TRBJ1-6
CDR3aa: CASSLNQQGNNSPLHF
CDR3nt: TGTGCCAGCTCACTTAACCAACAGGGGAACAATTCACCCCTCCACTTT

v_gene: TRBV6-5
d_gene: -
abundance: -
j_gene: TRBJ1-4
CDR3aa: CASSLTGLTTEKLFF
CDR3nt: TGTGCCAGCAGTTTGACAGGACTCACCACTGAAAAACTGTTTTTT

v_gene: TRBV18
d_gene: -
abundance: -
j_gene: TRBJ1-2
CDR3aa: CASSPGRRYYGYTF
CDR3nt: TGTGCCAGCTCACCAGGCAGGCGCTACTATGGCTACACCTTC

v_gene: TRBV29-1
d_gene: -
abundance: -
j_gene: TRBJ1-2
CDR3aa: CSVGPSTGRGYTF
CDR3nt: TGCAGCGTTGGCCCCTCAACAGGGAGGGGCTACACCTTC

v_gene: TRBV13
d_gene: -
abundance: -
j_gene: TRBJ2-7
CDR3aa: CASSLAPRMEQYF
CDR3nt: TGTGCCAGCAGCTTAGCTCCACGGATGGAGCAGTACTTC

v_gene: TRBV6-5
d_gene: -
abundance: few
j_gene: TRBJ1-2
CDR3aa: CASSRAWGRDGYTF
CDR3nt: TGTGCCAGCAGCAGAGCATGGGGTCGAGATGGCTACACCTTC

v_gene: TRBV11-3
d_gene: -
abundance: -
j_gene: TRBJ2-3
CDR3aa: CASSRGHTTDTQYF
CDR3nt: TGTGCCAGCAGCCGTGGACACACCACAGATACGCAGTATTTT

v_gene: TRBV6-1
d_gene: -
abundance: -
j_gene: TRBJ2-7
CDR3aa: CASKNSGSSYEQYF
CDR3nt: TGTGCCAGCAAAAACAGTGGCTCCTCCTACGAGCAGTACTTC

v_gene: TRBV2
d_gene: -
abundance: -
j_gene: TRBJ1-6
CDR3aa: CASRGVQNSPLHF
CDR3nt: TGTGCCAGCAGGGGAGTACAGAATTCACCCCTCCACTTT

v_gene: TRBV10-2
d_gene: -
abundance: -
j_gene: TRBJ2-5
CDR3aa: CASSEPGIRSETQYF
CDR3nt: TGCGCCAGCAGTGAGCCAGGAATACGGTCGGAGACCCAGTACTTC

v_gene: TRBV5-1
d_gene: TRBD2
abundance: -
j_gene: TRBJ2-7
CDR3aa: CASPTFAGVYEQYF
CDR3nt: TGCGCCAGCCCAACCTTTGCGGGGGTCTACGAGCAGTACTTC

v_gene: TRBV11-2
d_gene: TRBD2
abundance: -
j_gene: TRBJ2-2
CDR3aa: CASTFLAGGNTGELFF
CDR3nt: TGTGCCAGCACCTTTCTTGCGGGAGGGAACACCGGGGAGCTGTTTTTT

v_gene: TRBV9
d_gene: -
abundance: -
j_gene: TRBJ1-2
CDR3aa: CASSVGPARSGGYTF
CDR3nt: TGTGCCAGCAGCGTAGGCCCCGCCAGGAGTGGAGGCTACACCTTC

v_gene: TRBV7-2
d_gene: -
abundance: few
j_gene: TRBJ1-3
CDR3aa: CASSLAAGGGNTIYF
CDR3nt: TGTGCCAGCAGCTTAGCAGCGGGGGGCGGAAACACCATATATTTT

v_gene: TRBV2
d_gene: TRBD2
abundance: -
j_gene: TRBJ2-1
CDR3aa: CASRKLAGVYNEQFF
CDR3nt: TGTGCCAGCAGGAAACTAGCGGGAGTCTACAATGAGCAGTTCTTC

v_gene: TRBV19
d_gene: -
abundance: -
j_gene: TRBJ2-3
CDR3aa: CASSAFWGSGADTQYF
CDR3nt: TGTGCCAGTAGCGCCTTTTGGGGGAGTGGTGCAGATACGCAGTATTTT